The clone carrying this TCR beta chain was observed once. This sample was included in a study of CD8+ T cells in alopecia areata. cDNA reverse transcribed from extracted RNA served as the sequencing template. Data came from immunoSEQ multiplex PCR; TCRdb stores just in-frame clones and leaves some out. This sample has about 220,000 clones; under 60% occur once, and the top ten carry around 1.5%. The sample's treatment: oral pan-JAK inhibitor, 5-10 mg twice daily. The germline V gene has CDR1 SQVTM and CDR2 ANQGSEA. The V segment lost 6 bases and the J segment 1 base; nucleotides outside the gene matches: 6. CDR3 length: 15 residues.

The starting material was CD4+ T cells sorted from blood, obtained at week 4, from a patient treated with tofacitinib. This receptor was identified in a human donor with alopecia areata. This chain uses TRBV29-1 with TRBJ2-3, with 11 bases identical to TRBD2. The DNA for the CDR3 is TGCAGCGTCGCTAGCGGGGGGCGGGGCACAGATACGCAGTATTTT. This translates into CSVASGGRGTDTQYF.